The clone carrying this T cell receptor beta chain has only a few counts. The data are from a study of blood T cells in healthy people across ages. A sample-barcoded 5' primer and a J-beta primer mix were used in a second PCR of roughly 7 to 11 cycles. TCRdb processed the 5' RACE reads anew with MiXCR; each CDR3 protein has one entry. The table shows just over 1 million distinct CDR3 sequences, with more than 35% occurring only once. CDR1 is SGHRS and CDR2 is YFSETQ in the germline V gene. CDR3 length: 15 amino acids. J was trimmed by 3 bases and V by 0 bases; bases with no gene match: 4. The V and J genes are TRBV5-1 and TRBJ2-7, with 9 bases fitting TRBD2. Material: blood. This clonotype was sampled from a woman aged 55-70 years in good health. The CDR3, as DNA: TGCGCCAGCAGCTTGGTGGCTAGCGGGAACTACGAGCAGTACTTC. Its protein product is CASSLVASGNYEQYF.